This T cell receptor beta chain was captured by sequencing in a study of CD8+CD57+ T cells in acquired aplastic anemia. Patients chosen for sequencing had CD8+CD57+ cells that had expanded, as shown by flow cytometry. CDR3 size: 14 residues. The germline V gene has CDR1 WSHSY and CDR2 SAAADI. The V end was cut by 5 bases, the J end by 0 bases, with 10 bases between. TCR beta VDJ and CDR3 profiles were obtained from a genomic DNA template. TCRdb redid the calling of the reads with MiXCR, one entry per CDR3 protein. The table lists some 120,000 distinct CDR3 sequences, approximately 36% of them singletons.

V gene TRBV10-2 combines with J gene TRBJ2-5; D is perhaps TRBD2 (5 bases). The sequenced material came from sorted CD4+, CD8+, or CD8+CD57+ T cells (not recorded which) from PBMCs. This clonotype originated in a human donor with aplastic anemia. For the CDR3, the DNA is TGCGCCAGCAGTAACGGGGTCGACCAAGAGACCCAGTACTTC. Protein sequence: CASSNGVDQETQYF.